A single sample is the source of the 19 T cell receptor beta chains below, sequenced in a study of neurological immune-mediated disorders. One entry per CDR3 protein results from TCRdb running MiXCR on the 5' RACE reads. The sample records about 19,000 distinct CDR3 sequences, roughly 2.7% being singletons. The specimen was PBMCs. The receptor source for this set is a woman younger than 35 with multiple sclerosis.

This clonotype appeared many times. The genes are TRBV20-1 and TRBJ1-1; 7 bases are a match to TRBD1. Trimming removed 6 bases from V and 3 bases from J; junction bases left unmatched: 4. Germline V gives CDR1 DFQATT, CDR2 SNEGSKA (reference sequence). The CDR3 contains 12 residues. The CDR3 spells CSAQGGDTEAFF. In DNA form, the CDR3 reads TGCAGTGCCCAGGGGGGGGACACTGAAGCTTTCTTT.

In this sample, this clonotype turned up many times. The chain couples TRBV24-1 to TRBJ1-2, with D unresolved. The CDR3 loop spans 12 amino acids. Germline V gene lookup returns CDR1 KGHDR and CDR2 SFDVKD. Trimming took off 3 bases at V and 10 bases at J, with 11 bases between the two ends. CDR3 in DNA: TGTGCCACCAGTGATATCGGTATTCTCTACACCTTC. Residues: CATSDIGILYTF.

At least ten counts were recorded for this clonotype. The rearrangement joins TRBV27 to TRBJ1-1; TRBD1 agrees at 8 bases. CDR3 length equals 15 residues. CDR1 and CDR2 from the germline V gene are MNHEY and SMNVEV (reference sequence). V gave up 5 bases and J gave up 4 bases; unmatched junction bases: 9. The CDR3 reads CASSQTGVSSTEAFF. CDR3 bases: TGTGCCAGCAGTCAGACAGGGGTTTCTAGCACTGAAGCTTTCTTT.

This clonotype was seen ten or more times. The chain joins TRBV7-2 to TRBJ1-4; D not resolved. The CDR3 is 15 residues long. Germline CDR1 is SGHTA and CDR2 is FQGNSA. Trimming left V 5 bases short and J 7 bases short, with 17 bases between. The CDR3 is CASSPPGGIGEKLFF. CDR3 nucleotide sequence: TGTGCCAGCAGCCCCCCCGGAGGGATTGGTGAAAAACTGTTTTTT.

This clonotype was recorded many times. The chain carries TRBV9 and TRBJ2-2; D unclear. This CDR3 is built from 15 residues. Germline CDR1 is SGDLS and CDR2 is YYNGEE. The V gene lost 0 bases and the J gene lost 0 bases, with 6 bases spanning the gap. The CDR3 DNA reads TGTGCCAGCAGCGTAGCTCCTACGAACACCGGGGAGCTGTTTTTT. This gives the protein CASSVAPTNTGELFF.

This clonotype was recorded many times. V is TRBV7-6 and J is TRBJ2-5, with D hard to call. Germline CDR1 is SGHVS and CDR2 is FNYEAQ. The CDR3 has 15 amino acids. V lost 5 bases, J lost 5 bases, and 18 bases lay in between. CDR3 region: CASSPPPLAGETQYF. As DNA, the CDR3 is TGTGCCAGCAGCCCACCCCCGTTAGCCGGCGAGACCCAGTACTTC.

This clonotype was observed many times. This chain uses TRBV3-1 with TRBJ1-2; 10 nucleotides agree with TRBD1. The CDR3 runs to 14 residues. The trim removed 4 bases at V and 2 bases at J, leaving 1 base unmatched. CDR1 and CDR2 from the germline V gene are LGHDT and YNNKEL (reference sequence). CDR3 sequence reads: CASSRDRGNYGYTF. CDR3 in DNA: TGTGCCAGCAGCCGGGACAGGGGAAACTATGGCTACACCTTC.

In this sample, this clonotype turned up many times. V gene TRBV20-1 combines with J gene TRBJ1-1, with a possible D match to TRBD1 (6 bases). The CDR3 has 13 amino acids. V lost 4 bases and J 1 base, leaving 10 bases between the germline ends. The germline CDR1 and CDR2 sequences are DFQATT and SNEGSKA (reference sequence). As DNA, the CDR3 is TGCAGTGCTACGACAGGAGGGAACACTGAAGCTTTCTTT. The encoded protein is CSATTGGNTEAFF.

This clonotype occurred many times. This chain uses TRBV7-9 with TRBJ1-2, with TRBD1 identical over 10 bases. The CDR3 sequence is 17 residues long. V dropped 5 bases and J dropped 4; count of bases not matched to a gene: 13. Germline loops: CDR1 SEHNR, CDR2 FQNEAQ (reference sequence). The chain's CDR3 is CASSLAGTGEMAYGYTF. CDR3 nucleotides: TGTGCCAGCAGCCTTGCCGGGACAGGGGAGATGGCCTATGGCTACACCTTC.

There are many counts of this clonotype. The V call is TRBV4-3, the J call TRBJ1-2; 12 bases map to TRBD1. Per the germline V gene, CDR1 is LGHNA and CDR2 is YSLEER. V gave up 4 bases and J gave up 0 bases; unmatched junction bases: 12. The CDR3 loop spans 19 amino acids. CDR3 in DNA: TGCGCCAGCAGCCGACAAACCTCCGGGACAGGGGGCACTAACTATGGCTACACCTTC. Translation gives CASSRQTSGTGGTNYGYTF.

The sample holds many counts of this clonotype. The gene calls are TRBV20-1 and TRBJ2-5; TRBD2 matches 9 bases. Germline V lookup: CDR1 DFQATT, CDR2 SNEGSKA (reference sequence). This CDR3 comprises 14 residues. After removal of 5 bases from V and 5 bases from J, the junction contained 9 bases not matched to a gene. For the CDR3, the DNA is TGCAGTGCTTACCCCGGGACTAGCCGTGAGACCCAGTACTTC. It is translated as CSAYPGTSRETQYF.

This clonotype has ten or more counts. V and J are TRBV24-1 and TRBJ2-1; maybe TRBD2 (6 bases). Germline V gene data show CDR1 as KGHDR and CDR2 as SFDVKD. With 5 bases removed from V and 2 bases from J, the gap between germline ends came to 12 bases. The CDR3 sequence is 15 residues long. The CDR3 sequence is CATSGGIAAYNEQFF. The CDR3 DNA sequence: TGTGCCACCAGTGGGGGTATAGCGGCCTACAATGAGCAGTTCTTC.

The table lists this clonotype with a few counts. The chain uses TRBV12-3 or TRBV12-4 and TRBJ2-1, with a tentative D call TRBD2 (6 bases). The CDR3 loop spans 14 amino acids. With 4 bases removed from V and 12 bases from J, the gap between germline ends came to 19 bases. The CDR3 is CASSSLNRDSGQFF. The CDR3 DNA reads TGTGCCAGCAGTTCCTTGAATCGGGACTCCGGGCAGTTCTTC.

At least ten counts were recorded for this clonotype. This chain joins TRBV7-6 and TRBJ1-1, with D unclear. CDR3 length equals 15 residues. The germline V gene has CDR1 SGHVS and CDR2 FNYEAQ. Trimming stripped 1 base from V and 2 bases from J, with 11 bases between. The CDR3, as DNA: TGTGCCAGCAGCTTAGGGTCGTCTGCCAACACTGAAGCTTTCTTT. This encodes CASSLGSSANTEAFF.

This clonotype has more than one count but fewer than ten. This sequence joins TRBV2 and TRBJ1-1, with a possible D match to TRBD1 (6 bases). The CDR3 is 13 residues long. The V gene's germline CDR1 is SNHLY and CDR2 FYNNEI. V was trimmed by 4 bases and J by 4 bases, leaving 10 bases between them. CDR3 sequence (DNA): TGTGCCAGCAGTGGGTGGGGGCCCACTGAAGCTTTCTTT. Residues: CASSGWGPTEAFF.

This clonotype was recorded at least ten times. This chain joins TRBV20-1 and TRBJ1-3; D is perhaps TRBD1 (6 bases). The germline V and J ends were trimmed by 6 bases and 4 bases, with 16 bases remaining between them. The CDR3 extends over 14 amino acids. CDR1 DFQATT and CDR2 SNEGSKA come from the germline V gene (reference sequence). CDR3 protein: CSAPFEQGGNTIYF. The CDR3 DNA sequence: TGCAGTGCCCCCTTCGAACAGGGCGGAAACACCATATATTTT.

This clonotype was seen repeatedly, ten times or more. This chain uses TRBV5-1 with TRBJ2-1; TRBD1 matches 9 bases. The germline gives CDR1 SGHRS, CDR2 YFSETQ. After removal of 4 bases from V and 8 bases from J, the junction contained 10 bases not matched to a gene. This CDR3 is built from 15 residues. In nucleotides, the CDR3 is TGCGCCAGCAGCGGCCCGGGACAGGGTTTCCATGAGCAGTTCTTC. Translating it yields CASSGPGQGFHEQFF.

This sequence joins TRBV7-6 and TRBJ1-2, with D hard to call. The CDR3 length is 13 residues. The V end lost 4 bases, the J end lost 6 bases, and 12 bases lay between the germline ends. Germline V gene lookup returns CDR1 SGHVS and CDR2 FNYEAQ. DNA of the CDR3: TGTGCCAGCAGCTCAACCAGTGGAGATGGCTACACCTTC. Its translation: CASSSTSGDGYTF.

This clonotype has at least ten counts. The CDR3 sequence: CASSPPVTGELFF. For the CDR3, the DNA is TGCGCCAGCAGCCCCCCAGTGACCGGGGAGCTGTTTTTT. The chain employs TRBV5-1 and TRBJ2-2; D is uncertain. Trimming stripped 4 bases from V and 5 bases from J, with 9 bases between. This CDR3 region has 13 residues. Germline V gene sequence: CDR1 SGHRS, CDR2 YFSETQ.